This paragraph covers one T cell receptor beta chain sequence. This sample is part of a study of blood T cell repertoires in COVID-19. Study in general: Collection of acute and convalescent COVID-19 samples took place in the United States, Italy and Spain.

The CDR3 has 17 amino acids. CDR1 is SGHAT and CDR2 is FQNNGV in the germline V gene. V lost 3 bases to trimming and J lost 1 base; unmatched junction nucleotides: 8. Authors' data handling: The authors estimated nucleated cell counts from reference gene primer amplification. Using immunoSEQ multiplex PCR, the repertoire was profiled, and TCRdb retains in-frame clones only, with some absent. V and J calls plus clone size are reproduced from that table; the DNA served to infer D and trimming. The sample lists 220,000 or so clones; about 86% were seen once. Sequencing input: peripheral blood. The J gene is TRBJ2-3, the V gene TRBV11-2; 9 bases are a match to TRBD1. This TCR was recovered from a woman between 55 and 75 years old with acute or convalescent COVID-19. CDR3 in amino acids: CASSFSPRTGGTDTQYF. Here the CDR3 DNA reads TGTGCCAGCAGCTTTTCGCCAAGGACAGGGGGCACAGATACGCAGTATTTT.